These 19 T cell receptor beta chains came from one sample sequenced in a study of radiotherapy plus CTLA-4 blockade in lung cancer. Sequencing was performed with immunoSEQ multiplex PCR; in TCRdb, only in-frame clones are kept and a portion is missing. The sample carries 55,000 to 80,000 clones, around 86% recorded once. This specimen was peripheral blood, taken from a patient treated with radiotherapy plus ipilimumab. These receptors came from a human donor with non-small cell lung cancer that progressed on radiotherapy plus ipilimumab.

This chain links TRBV19 with TRBJ1-1; tentatively, D is TRBD1 (5 bases). The V end was cut by 5 bases, the J end by 0 bases, with 10 bases between. Germline lookup yields CDR1 LNHDA and CDR2 SQIVND (reference sequence). CDR3 length: 14 residues. The CDR3 DNA reads TGTGCCAGTAGTTTGACAGACCTGAACACTGAAGCTTTCTTT. It yields the protein CASSLTDLNTEAFF.

The genes are TRBV6-1 and TRBJ1-4; 9 positions match TRBD1. Looked up from germline, CDR1 is MNHNS and CDR2 is SASEGT. This CDR3 spans 14 amino acids. J gave up 6 bases and V 2 bases, and 1 base lay outside the gene matches. CDR3 coding DNA: TGTGCCAGCAGTGAAACAGGGGGCCATGAAAAACTGTTTTTT. The encoded protein is CASSETGGHEKLFF.

The rearrangement links TRBV29-1 to TRBJ2-3; either TRBD1 or TRBD2 may supply D (5 bases each). Trimming stripped 5 bases from V and 5 bases from J, with 11 bases between. CDR1 and CDR2 from the germline V gene are SQVTM and ANQGSEA. CDR3 size: 12 residues. DNA of the CDR3: TGCAGCGTTAGCGAGGGGAGAGATACGCAGTATTTT. Translated, it gives CSVSEGRDTQYF.

The V gene is TRBV2, the J gene TRBJ1-3, with D possibly matching TRBD1 (6 bases). There are 14 residues in the CDR3. Per germline, CDR1 SNHLY and CDR2 FYNNEI. V was pared by 4 bases and J by 4 bases, with 11 bases between. The chain's CDR3 is CASSGQVAGNTIYF. CDR3 bases: TGTGCCAGCAGTGGACAGGTTGCCGGAAACACCATATATTTT.

The chain employs TRBV10-2 and TRBJ2-1; tentatively, D is TRBD2 (5 bases). The germline V gene encodes CDR1 WSHSY and CDR2 SAAADI. V dropped 5 bases and J dropped 5 bases, with 10 bases sitting between them. The CDR3 consists of 13 residues. The chain's CDR3 is CASSWELDNEQFF. In DNA form, the CDR3 reads TGCGCCAGCAGTTGGGAGTTGGACAATGAGCAGTTCTTC.

This chain uses TRBV9 with TRBJ2-5; 13 bases are a match to TRBD2. Germline CDR1 and CDR2: SGDLS and YYNGEE. CDR3 length: 15 amino acids. The junction had 4 bases not matched to a gene; V was cut back by 3 bases and J by 5 bases. CDR3 sequence: CASSDGLAGAETQYF. The CDR3 DNA sequence: TGTGCCAGCAGCGACGGACTAGCGGGAGCGGAGACCCAGTACTTC. Full variable domain (outside the CDR3, taken from reference TRBV9 and TRBJ2-5): DSGVTQTPKHLITATGQRVTLRCSPRSGDLSVYWYQQSLDQGLQFLIQYYNGEERAKGNILERFSAQQFPDLHSELNLSSLELGDSALYFCASSDGLAGAETQYFGPGTRLLVL.

The sample holds a few counts of this clone. The genes are TRBV5-1 and TRBJ2-7; D uncertain. Germline V lookup: CDR1 SGHRS, CDR2 YFSETQ. V was cut by 0 bases and J by 0 bases, with 4 bases left in between. CDR3 length: 13 residues. Here the CDR3 reads CASSLGSSYEQYF. CDR3 bases: TGCGCCAGCAGCTTGGGCAGCTCCTACGAGCAGTACTTC.

The V gene is TRBV6-5, the J gene TRBJ2-7, with 8 bases that match TRBD1. The CDR3 consists of 14 residues. Germline-derived CDR1 and CDR2 are MNHEY and SVGAGI. The trim removed 6 bases at V and 2 bases at J, leaving 6 bases unmatched. The CDR3 nucleotides are TGTGCCAGCAGAGGGACAGGTCGTCCCTACGAGCAGTACTTC. Translated: CASRGTGRPYEQYF.

The sample holds a few counts of this clone. At one boundary the junction diverges from the germline segment, which might be a read error. The rearrangement uses TRBV6-5 and TRBJ2-1; a weak D match, TRBD1 (7 bases). The CDR3 sequence is 11 residues long. Germline V CDR1 and CDR2: MNHEY, SVGAGI. CDR3 residues: CASSYAGQLVF. CDR3 sequence (DNA): TGTGCCAGCAGTTACGCGGGACAGCTAGTCTTC.

The chain links TRBV2 to TRBJ1-5, with unresolved D. The CDR3 is 12 amino acids. V lost 3 bases and J 5 bases, leaving 5 bases between the germline ends. Germline V lookup: CDR1 SNHLY, CDR2 FYNNEI. CDR3 nucleotide sequence: TGTGCCAGCAGTGACTGGGATCAGCCCCAGCATTTT. It translates to CASSDWDQPQHF. Drawing the rest from reference TRBV2 and TRBJ1-5, the complete variable domain is EPEVTQTPSHQVTQMGQEVILRCVPISNHLYFYWYRQILGQKVEFLVSFYNNEISEKSEIFDDQFSVERPDGSNFTLKIRSTKLEDSAMYFCASSDWDQPQHFGDGTRLSIL.

The genes are TRBV6-5 and TRBJ2-3; 8 nucleotides align to TRBD1. This CDR3 is built from 16 residues. Losses at the gene ends were 4 bases for V and 2 bases for J; bases not matched to a gene: 8. Germline CDR1 MNHEY, CDR2 SVGAGI. CDR3 region: CASSFFLDRDTDTQYF. CDR3 in DNA: TGTGCCAGCAGTTTTTTTTTGGACAGGGACACAGATACGCAGTATTTT.

V usage is TRBV10-3 and J usage is TRBJ1-2; D perhaps matches TRBD1 (6 bases). Trimming stripped 4 bases from V and 14 bases from J, with 17 bases between. Germline V gene data show CDR1 as ENHRY and CDR2 as SYGVKD. The CDR3 contains 12 residues. CDR3 amino acids: CAISGQDAAGTF. In DNA, the CDR3 is TGTGCCATCAGTGGACAGGACGCGGCAGGAACCTTC.

The V and J genes are TRBV30 and TRBJ2-5; TRBD2 might be the D (5 bases). The CDR3 sequence is 13 residues long. V lost 5 bases and J lost 4, with 14 bases in between. Germline CDR1 GTSNPN, CDR2 SVGIG (reference sequence). CDR3 sequence: CAWSRGVVETQYF. The CDR3 bases are TGTGCCTGGTCACGGGGAGTGGTAGAGACCCAGTACTTC. The variable domain in full, with the rest retrieved from reference TRBV30 and TRBJ2-5, is SQTIHQWPATLVQPVGSPLSLECTVEGTSNPNLYWYRQAAGRGLQLLFYSVGIGQISSEVPQNLSASRPQDRQFILSSKKLLLSDSGFYLCAWSRGVVETQYFGPGTRLLVL.

The V gene is TRBV2, the J gene TRBJ2-1; D is possibly TRBD2 (6 bases). Germline-derived CDR1 and CDR2 are SNHLY and FYNNEI. This CDR3 has 11 amino acids. V was cut by 4 bases and J by 15 bases, with 13 bases left in between. CDR3 nucleotide sequence: TGTGCCAGCAGTGTAGGAGGGGTAGGGTTCTTC. Translating it yields CASSVGGVGFF.

The CDR3 coding sequence is TGTGCCAGCAGCTCGGACAGCTATGGCTACACCTTC. It is translated as CASSSDSYGYTF. The chain is built from TRBV5-6 and TRBJ1-2; possibly TRBD1 for D (6 bases). Trimming cost V 3 bases and J 4 bases, with 7 bases left between them. Looked up from germline, CDR1 is SGHDT and CDR2 is YYEEEE. This CDR3 region has 12 residues.

The chain joins TRBV30 to TRBJ1-2; D is undetermined. Trimming removed 1 base from V and 4 bases from J, with 13 bases in between. The CDR3 has 14 amino acids. Per germline, CDR1 GTSNPN and CDR2 SVGIG (reference sequence). Here the CDR3 DNA reads TGTGCCTGGAGTGACCCCCATCAGAGCTATGGCTACACCTTC. Protein: CAWSDPHQSYGYTF.

The chain links TRBV11-2 to TRBJ2-5; D possibly corresponds to TRBD1 (6 bases). This CDR3 has 16 amino acids. The ends were cut back, 6 bases at V and 5 bases at J, with 22 bases in the middle. The V gene's germline CDR1 is SGHAT and CDR2 FQNNGV. This chain's CDR3 is CASRYAGGRQGETQYF. Here the CDR3 DNA reads TGTGCCAGCAGATATGCGGGCGGGCGCCAGGGGGAGACCCAGTACTTC.

This chain uses TRBV6-5 with TRBJ1-3; D gene ambiguous. Trimming stripped 0 bases from V and 2 bases from J, with 8 bases between. The CDR3 totals 15 residues. Germline V gene lookup returns CDR1 MNHEY and CDR2 SVGAGI. In nucleotides, the CDR3 is TGTGCCAGCAGTTACTCTCTCGGGGCTGGAAACACCATATATTTT. It yields the protein CASSYSLGAGNTIYF.

This clone came up a few times. The chain has TRBV30 and TRBJ1-1; TRBD1 is a possible D gene (6 bases). The CDR3 contains 17 residues. The ends were cut back, 5 bases at V and 4 bases at J, with 26 bases in the middle. The V gene's germline CDR1 is GTSNPN and CDR2 SVGIG (reference sequence). The CDR3 DNA is TGTGCCTGGCGGAGGGGGGTGAGTGTAGATTCGGCCACTGAAGCTTTCTTT. It translates to CAWRRGVSVDSATEAFF.